This entry lists 32 T cell receptor beta chains sequenced from one sample in a study of T cell changes during pregnancy in multiple sclerosis. The protocol was immunoSEQ multiplex PCR, while the TCRdb copy is restricted to in-frame clones and leaves out a portion. The sample shows tens of thousands of clones, 92% of them seen only once. Sequenced material: peripheral blood, taken after pregnancy. Receptor source: a female donor with multiple sclerosis, enrolled in a pregnancy study.

The gene calls are TRBV4-2 and TRBJ2-7, with 10 bases identical to TRBD2. The germline CDR1 and CDR2 sequences are LGHNA and YNFKEQ. V was pared by 4 bases and J by 6 bases, with 9 bases of the junction left unmatched. The CDR3 runs to 15 residues. CDR3 sequence reads: CASSPLVAGGGEQYF. The CDR3 region has the DNA TGTGCCAGCAGCCCTTTGGTAGCGGGGGGAGGCGAGCAGTACTTC.

The chain recombines TRBV9 with TRBJ2-2; 12 bases are a match to TRBD2. This CDR3 contains 15 residues. Germline trimming cut 4 bases from V and 6 bases from J; bases unmatched to any gene: 4. Looked up from germline, CDR1 is SGDLS and CDR2 is YYNGEE. The CDR3 region has the DNA TGTGCCAGCAGCTCTACTAGCGGGGGGCCCGGGGAGCTGTTTTTT. This codes for CASSSTSGGPGELFF.

This sequence joins TRBV13 and TRBJ1-2; 9 bases agree with TRBD1. The CDR3 is 17 amino acids. V lost 1 base and J lost 2; bases outside the gene matches: 8. The germline V gene encodes CDR1 PRHDT and CDR2 FYEKMQ (reference sequence). Here the CDR3 reads CASSLDLGQGRNYGYTF. CDR3 DNA: TGTGCCAGCAGCTTAGACCTAGGACAGGGGAGGAACTATGGCTACACCTTC.

The rearrangement uses TRBV7-2 and TRBJ2-5, with TRBD2 identical over 9 bases. J was trimmed by 1 base and V by 1 base; bases with no gene match: 7. The CDR3 has 17 residues. Germline CDR1 SGHTA, CDR2 FQGNSA. The chain's CDR3 is CASSLVGGGAVQETQYF. The CDR3 DNA reads as TGTGCCAGCAGCTTAGTAGGCGGGGGGGCGGTCCAAGAGACCCAGTACTTC.

This CDR3 reads CASSPAGGQQYF. CDR3 DNA sequence: TGTGCCAGCAGCCCTGCAGGGGGACAGCAGTACTTC. The chain is built from TRBV9 and TRBJ2-7; 7 bases are shared with TRBD1. This CDR3 comprises 12 residues. The trim removed 4 bases at V and 8 bases at J, leaving 6 bases unmatched. CDR1 and CDR2 from the germline V gene are SGDLS and YYNGEE. Full variable domain (rest looked up from reference TRBV9 and TRBJ2-7): DSGVTQTPKHLITATGQRVTLRCSPRSGDLSVYWYQQSLDQGLQFLIQYYNGEERAKGNILERFSAQQFPDLHSELNLSSLELGDSALYFCASSPAGGQQYFGPGTRLTVT.

The gene calls are TRBV5-1 and TRBJ2-1; TRBD2 is a possible D gene (6 bases). Looked up from germline, CDR1 is SGHRS and CDR2 is YFSETQ. The CDR3 has 16 residues. Trimming took 1 base from V and 0 from J, leaving 11 bases between them. In DNA form, the CDR3 reads TGCGCCAGCAGCTTGTCGGGGGTAAGCTCCTACAATGAGCAGTTCTTC. Protein: CASSLSGVSSYNEQFF.

This clone occurred once. The chain carries TRBV7-3 and TRBJ1-1; 7 bases agree with TRBD1. J lost 5 bases, V lost 4 bases, and 7 bases had no gene match. This CDR3 contains 14 residues. Germline values: CDR1 SGHTA, CDR2 FQGTGA. The CDR3 loop reads CASSSWTGGTEAFF. CDR3 DNA sequence: TGTGCCAGCAGCTCCTGGACAGGAGGGACTGAAGCTTTCTTT.

V gene TRBV12-1 combines with J gene TRBJ1-1; TRBD1 is the table's D call and was not checked against the DNA. TRBV12-1 represents a pseudogene. The CDR3 is 15 amino acids. The CDR3 coding sequence is TGTGCCAGCAGCCCCCAAGGACAGATGAACACTGAAGCTTTCTTT. This encodes CASSPQGQMNTEAFF.

The DNA for the CDR3 is TGTGCCAGCAGCGTAGGCCAGGGCGTAGGACCCCTCCACTTT. Its protein product is CASSVGQGVGPLHF. V gene TRBV9 combines with J gene TRBJ1-6, with D maybe TRBD1 (5 bases). This CDR3 is 14 amino acids long. Germline V gives CDR1 SGDLS, CDR2 YYNGEE. The V end lost 0 bases, the J end lost 12 bases, and 13 bases lay between the germline ends.

The genes are TRBV5-1 and TRBJ2-4; tentative D call: TRBD1 (6 bases). CDR1 is SGHRS, CDR2 YFSETQ, per germline. V dropped 3 bases and J dropped 0 bases, with 13 bases sitting between them. The CDR3 has 16 residues. CDR3 nucleotides: TGCGCCAGCAGCTGGGGGCCACAGGGAGCCAAAAACATTCAGTACTTC. The encoded protein is CASSWGPQGAKNIQYF.

The gene calls are TRBV5-4 and TRBJ2-3; D possibly corresponds to TRBD2 (7 bases). The germline V and J ends were trimmed by 3 bases and 2 bases, with 16 bases remaining between them. The germline V gene encodes CDR1 SGHNT and CDR2 YYREEE (reference sequence). This CDR3 comprises 16 residues. CDR3 region: CASSSSWGGATDTQYF. The CDR3, as DNA: TGTGCCAGCAGCTCCTCTTGGGGGGGGGCCACAGATACGCAGTATTTT.

The chain carries TRBV6-1 and TRBJ1-4; 9 positions agree with TRBD1. The germline gives CDR1 MNHNS, CDR2 SASEGT. V trimming: 3 bases; J trimming: 8 bases; junction bases outside the gene matches: 7. The length of the CDR3 is 15 residues. CDR3 bases: TGTGCCAGCAGTGATCAACAGGGGGCGAGAGAAAAACTGTTTTTT. It codes for CASSDQQGAREKLFF.

This chain connects TRBV5-1 to TRBJ2-1; 11 nucleotides align to TRBD2. This CDR3 has 18 residues. Germline assignment: CDR1 SGHRS and CDR2 YFSETQ. Trimming took 2 bases from V and 3 from J; bases not matched to a gene: 10. The CDR3 DNA reads TGCGCCAGCAGCTTCCGGGACCGACTAGCGGGGCACTACAATGAGCAGTTCTTC. Its protein is CASSFRDRLAGHYNEQFF.

This clone was picked up one time. This chain uses TRBV5-1 with TRBJ1-2; 10 bases line up with TRBD1. The CDR3 length is 17 residues. Trimming cost V 4 bases and J 0 bases; bases outside gene matches: 9. Germline V CDR1 and CDR2: SGHRS, YFSETQ. CDR3: CASSLLGQGGSNYGYTF. As DNA, the CDR3 is TGCGCCAGCAGCCTACTAGGACAGGGGGGATCTAACTATGGCTACACCTTC.

For this clone: At one end the junction does not follow the germline gene, possibly because of a read error. This chain links TRBV7-3 with TRBJ2-7, with TRBD1 as a possible D gene (5 bases). CDR1 is SGHTA and CDR2 is FQGTGA in the germline V gene. CDR3 size: 13 residues. CDR3 amino acids: CASRGQGSFEQYF. CDR3 coding DNA: TGTGCCAGCAGAGGCCAGGGATCCTTCGAGCAGTACTTC.

The chain combines TRBV7-9 with TRBJ1-5; 10 bases are a match to TRBD1. The CDR3 loop spans 15 amino acids. Germline loops: CDR1 SEHNR, CDR2 FQNEAQ (reference sequence). Unmatched junction bases numbered 5, after V lost 4 bases and J lost 5 bases. As DNA, the CDR3 is TGTGCCAGCAGCTCGGACAGGGGGATCCATCAGCCCCAGCATTTT. It yields the protein CASSSDRGIHQPQHF.

With respect to this clone: At one end, the junction sequence differs from germline, possibly due to a read error. The CDR3 is CASSQEGGGGRGIFF. CDR3 nucleotide sequence: TGTGCCAGCAGCCAAGAAGGTGGGGGGGGCCGAGGAATTTTTTTT. This sequence joins TRBV4-2 and TRBJ1-3, with D tentatively TRBD1 (6 bases). CDR3 length: 15 residues. Germline V gene sequence: CDR1 LGHNA, CDR2 YNFKEQ.

The V and J genes are TRBV5-4 and TRBJ1-2; 11 positions match TRBD1. The trim removed 4 bases at V and 2 bases at J, leaving 7 bases unmatched. CDR1 is SGHNT and CDR2 is YYREEE in the germline V gene (reference sequence). This CDR3 region has 16 residues. The CDR3: CASSPSGTGGNYGYTF. The CDR3 DNA follows: TGTGCCAGCAGCCCCTCCGGGACAGGGGGGAACTATGGCTACACCTTC.

The chain joins TRBV29-1 to TRBJ2-3; maybe TRBD2 (5 bases). This CDR3 comprises 16 residues. V lost 3 bases to trimming and J lost 4 bases, with 20 bases between them. In germline, CDR1 is SQVTM, CDR2 ANQGSEA. The CDR3 DNA follows: TGCAGCGTTGACGGCGGGTCAAAGGCCCGTGCAGATACGCAGTATTTT. Encoded protein: CSVDGGSKARADTQYF.

The chain uses TRBV9 and TRBJ2-5; 7 bases are a match to TRBD1. There are 15 residues in the CDR3. V shed 4 bases, J shed 1 base, and the junction held 7 bases outside the gene matches. The germline V gene encodes CDR1 SGDLS and CDR2 YYNGEE. DNA of the CDR3: TGTGCCAGCAGCCCCCAAGGGGGCGGCCAAGAGACCCAGTACTTC. Its translation is CASSPQGGGQETQYF.

This clone was seen just once. The chain has TRBV4-1 and TRBJ1-1, with a weak D call TRBD1 (6 bases). The CDR3 loop spans 15 amino acids. CDR1 and CDR2 (germline): MGHRA, YSYEKL. V lost 4 bases, J lost 10 bases, and 22 bases lay in between. The CDR3 reads CASSPRDIGIEGAFF. In nucleotides, the CDR3 is TGCGCCAGCAGCCCCCGGGACATAGGGATTGAGGGAGCTTTCTTT.

This clone was seen a single time. V and J are TRBV5-5 and TRBJ1-1; 10 bases map to TRBD1. Germline values: CDR1 SGHKS, CDR2 YYEKEE (reference sequence). Trimming took 4 bases from V and 4 from J; bases not matched to a gene: 7. The CDR3 sequence is 15 residues long. CDR3 sequence: CASSRGQGMTTEAFF. CDR3 bases: TGTGCCAGCAGCAGGGGACAGGGGATGACCACTGAAGCTTTCTTT.

The chain carries TRBV9 and TRBJ2-2; D unresolved. Germline CDR1 and CDR2: SGDLS and YYNGEE. The CDR3 covers 15 residues. V lost 0 bases, J lost 2 bases, and 8 bases lay in between. CDR3 bases: TGTGCCAGCAGCGTAGTCGGGTCTAACACCGGGGAGCTGTTTTTT. It encodes CASSVVGSNTGELFF.

The DNA for the CDR3 is TGTGCCAGCAGCCCGGGAGGACTAGTTAGCGCAGATACGCAGTATTTT. Amino acid sequence: CASSPGGLVSADTQYF. The chain has TRBV7-3 and TRBJ2-3; 7 bases align to TRBD2. From germline, CDR1 is SGHTA and CDR2 FQGTGA. Unmatched junction bases numbered 12, after V lost 5 bases and J lost 4 bases. The CDR3 loop spans 16 amino acids.

A single count supports this clone. V usage is TRBV7-2 and J usage is TRBJ2-1; 8 nucleotides match TRBD1. Germline V gene lookup returns CDR1 SGHTA and CDR2 FQGNSA. V lost 0 bases, J lost 8 bases, and 6 bases stayed unmatched. The CDR3 runs 15 residues. CDR3 sequence (DNA): TGTGCCAGCAGCTTAGCGCGGCAGGGGGCCCATGAGCAGTTCTTC. Its translation is CASSLARQGAHEQFF.

The gene calls are TRBV25-1 and TRBJ1-2; D gene unclear. Germline V gene lookup returns CDR1 MGHDK and CDR2 SYGVNS. V was clipped by 1 base and J by 2 bases, with 8 bases between them. The CDR3 has 14 amino acids. The DNA for the CDR3 is TGTGCCAGCAGTGAATTCGGTCTCAACTATGGCTACACCTTC. It yields the protein CASSEFGLNYGYTF.

J is TRBJ1-1 and V is TRBV29-1; 7 nucleotides line up with TRBD1. Unmatched junction bases numbered 9, after V lost 7 bases and J lost 1 base. In germline, CDR1 is SQVTM, CDR2 ANQGSEA. The CDR3 loop spans 14 amino acids. The CDR3 DNA reads as TGCAGCGGACGAAGGACAGGAGGGAACACTGAAGCTTTCTTT. This gives the protein CSGRRTGGNTEAFF.

V is TRBV29-1 and J is TRBJ1-6; 8 bases align to TRBD1. The CDR3 covers 13 residues. The V gene end was trimmed by 4 bases and the J gene end by 6 bases; junction bases not matched to a gene: 2. Germline V gene sequence: CDR1 SQVTM, CDR2 ANQGSEA. DNA for the CDR3: TGCAGCGTTGGACAGGGGCTTAATTCACCCCTCCACTTT. It is translated as CSVGQGLNSPLHF.

This clone was detected once. The chain recombines TRBV4-3 with TRBJ1-6; D remains unclear. Trimming cost V 0 bases and J 13 bases, with 19 bases left between them. Looked up from germline, CDR1 is LGHNA and CDR2 is YSLEER. The CDR3 sequence is 16 residues long. The chain's CDR3 is CASSQDAQYSQFPLHF. The CDR3 DNA is TGCGCCAGCAGCCAAGACGCTCAGTATTCTCAATTCCCCCTCCACTTT.

The rearrangement joins TRBV29-1 to TRBJ2-2; TRBD2 aligns across 9 bases. V lost 1 base, J lost 4 bases, and 4 bases stayed unmatched. In germline, CDR1 is SQVTM, CDR2 ANQGSEA. This CDR3 is built from 15 residues. CDR3 in DNA: TGCAGCGTTGAAGTCGCGGGGGGGGGCACCGGGGAGCTGTTTTTT. It specifies CSVEVAGGGTGELFF.

The chain links TRBV30 to TRBJ1-3; 10 bases are shared with TRBD1. From germline, CDR1 is GTSNPN and CDR2 SVGIG (reference sequence). This CDR3 contains 18 residues. The J segment lost 0 bases and the V segment lost 3 bases, leaving 11 bases of the junction unmatched. The CDR3 DNA reads as TGTGCCTGGAGGATACCGACAGGGGGCCTAAACTCTGGAAACACCATATATTTT. Its translation: CAWRIPTGGLNSGNTIYF.

The chain combines TRBV9 with TRBJ2-3; D may be TRBD2 (6 bases). V lost 0 bases and J 4 bases, leaving 12 bases between the germline ends. The CDR3 consists of 15 residues. Germline V lookup: CDR1 SGDLS, CDR2 YYNGEE. The CDR3 loop is CASSVGGTAPDTQYF. Here the CDR3 DNA reads TGTGCCAGCAGCGTAGGGGGGACTGCCCCAGATACGCAGTATTTT.